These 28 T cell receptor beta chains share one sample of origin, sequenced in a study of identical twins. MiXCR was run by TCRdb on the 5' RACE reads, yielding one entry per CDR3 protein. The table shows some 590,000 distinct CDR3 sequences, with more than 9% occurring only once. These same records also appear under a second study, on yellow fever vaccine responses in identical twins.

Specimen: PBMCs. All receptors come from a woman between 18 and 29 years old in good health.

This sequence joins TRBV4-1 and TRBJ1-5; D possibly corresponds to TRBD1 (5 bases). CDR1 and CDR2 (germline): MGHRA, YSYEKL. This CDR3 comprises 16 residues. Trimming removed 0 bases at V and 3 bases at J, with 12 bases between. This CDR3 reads CASSQDMGGINQPQHF. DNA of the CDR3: TGCGCCAGCAGCCAAGATATGGGGGGGATCAATCAGCCCCAGCATTTT.

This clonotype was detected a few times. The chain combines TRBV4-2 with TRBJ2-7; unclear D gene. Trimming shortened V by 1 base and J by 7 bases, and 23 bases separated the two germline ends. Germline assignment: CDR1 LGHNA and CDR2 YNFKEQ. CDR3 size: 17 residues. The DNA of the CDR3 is TGTGCCAGCAGCCAAGTGTACCCCGGTTCCCTCGATTATGAGCAGTACTTC. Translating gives CASSQVYPGSLDYEQYF.

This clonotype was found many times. The CDR3 nucleotides are TGTGCCAGCACCGTGGACCCTTCATACAATGAGCAGTTCTTC. Protein sequence: CASTVDPSYNEQFF. The V call is TRBV6-2 or TRBV6-3, the J call TRBJ2-1, with D hard to call. CDR1 and CDR2 (germline): MNHEY, SVGEGT. The CDR3 is 14 residues long. V shed 7 bases and J shed 4 bases, with 14 bases lying between them.

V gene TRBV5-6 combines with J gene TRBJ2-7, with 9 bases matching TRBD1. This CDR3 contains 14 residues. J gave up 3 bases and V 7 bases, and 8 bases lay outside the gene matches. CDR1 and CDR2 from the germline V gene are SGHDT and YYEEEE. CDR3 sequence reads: CASWEDRGNYEQYF. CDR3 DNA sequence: TGTGCCAGCTGGGAGGACAGGGGAAACTACGAGCAGTACTTC.

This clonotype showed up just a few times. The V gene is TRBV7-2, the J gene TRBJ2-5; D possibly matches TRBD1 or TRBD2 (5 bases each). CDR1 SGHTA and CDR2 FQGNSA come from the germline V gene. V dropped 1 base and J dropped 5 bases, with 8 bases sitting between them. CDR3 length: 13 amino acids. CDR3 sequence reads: CASSLGGYETQYF. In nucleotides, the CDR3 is TGTGCCAGCAGCTTAGGGGGGTATGAGACCCAGTACTTC.

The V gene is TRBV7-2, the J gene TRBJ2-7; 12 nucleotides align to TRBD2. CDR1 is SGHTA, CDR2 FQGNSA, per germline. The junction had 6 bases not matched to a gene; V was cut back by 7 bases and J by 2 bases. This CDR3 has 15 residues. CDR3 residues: CASTTSGGSAYEQYF. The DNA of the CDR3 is TGTGCCAGCACTACTAGCGGGGGGTCGGCCTACGAGCAGTACTTC.

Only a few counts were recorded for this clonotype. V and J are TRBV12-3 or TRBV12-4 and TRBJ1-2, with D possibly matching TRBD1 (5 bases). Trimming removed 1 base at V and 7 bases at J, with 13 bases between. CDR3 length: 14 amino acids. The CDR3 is CASSLGSRAAGYTF. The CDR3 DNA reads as TGTGCCAGCAGTTTAGGTTCCAGGGCGGCTGGCTACACCTTC.

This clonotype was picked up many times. The CDR3 sequence is CASSLRDSSYEQYF. The CDR3, as DNA: TGTGCCAGCAGTCTCCGGGACAGTTCCTACGAGCAGTACTTC. The rearrangement uses TRBV12-3 or TRBV12-4 and TRBJ2-7; 7 nucleotides align to TRBD1. This CDR3 is built from 14 residues. The trim removed 5 bases at V and 1 base at J, leaving 5 bases unmatched.

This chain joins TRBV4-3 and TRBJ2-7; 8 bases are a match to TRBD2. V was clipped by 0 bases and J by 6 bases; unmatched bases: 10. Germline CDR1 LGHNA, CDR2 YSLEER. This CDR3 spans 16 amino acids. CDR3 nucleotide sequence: TGCGCCAGCAGCCAAGACCTATCGGGACTAGTTGCCGAGCAGTACTTC. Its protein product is CASSQDLSGLVAEQYF.

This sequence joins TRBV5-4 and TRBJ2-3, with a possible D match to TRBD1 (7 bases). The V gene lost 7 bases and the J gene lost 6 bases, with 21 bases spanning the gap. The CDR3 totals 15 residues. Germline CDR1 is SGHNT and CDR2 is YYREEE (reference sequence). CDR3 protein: CASYRFSGGYDTQYF. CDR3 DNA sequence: TGTGCCAGCTACCGATTTTCAGGGGGGTACGATACGCAGTATTTT.

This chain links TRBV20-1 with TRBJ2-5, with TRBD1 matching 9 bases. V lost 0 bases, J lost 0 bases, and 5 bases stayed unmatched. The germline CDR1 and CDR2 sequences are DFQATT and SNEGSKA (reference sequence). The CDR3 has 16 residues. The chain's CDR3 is CSARDSGTGYQETQYF. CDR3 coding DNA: TGCAGTGCTAGAGACTCCGGGACAGGGTACCAAGAGACCCAGTACTTC.

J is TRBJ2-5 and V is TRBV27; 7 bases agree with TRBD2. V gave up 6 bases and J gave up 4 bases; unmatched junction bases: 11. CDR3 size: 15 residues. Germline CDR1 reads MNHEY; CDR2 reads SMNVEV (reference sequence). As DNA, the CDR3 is TGTGCCAGCAGAAAAGAGGGAGGGTCCCGAGAGACCCAGTACTTC. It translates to CASRKEGGSRETQYF.

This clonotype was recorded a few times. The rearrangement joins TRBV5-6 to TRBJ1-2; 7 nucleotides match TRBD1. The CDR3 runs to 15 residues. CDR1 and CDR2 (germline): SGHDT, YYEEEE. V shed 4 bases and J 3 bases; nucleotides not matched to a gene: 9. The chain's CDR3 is CASSQETGSDYGYTF. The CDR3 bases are TGTGCCAGCAGCCAAGAGACAGGGTCCGACTATGGCTACACCTTC. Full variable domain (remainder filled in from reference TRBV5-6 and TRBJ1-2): DAGVTQSPTHLIKTRGQQVTLRCSPKSGHDTVSWYQQALGQGPQFIFQYYEEEERQRGNFPDRFSGHQFPNYSSELNVNALLLGDSALYLCASSQETGSDYGYTFGSGTRLTVV.

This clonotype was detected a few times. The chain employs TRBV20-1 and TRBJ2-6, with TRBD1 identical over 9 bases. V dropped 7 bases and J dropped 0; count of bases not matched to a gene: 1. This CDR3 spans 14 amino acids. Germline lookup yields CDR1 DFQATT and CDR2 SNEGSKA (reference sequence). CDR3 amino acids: CSGTGDSGANVLTF. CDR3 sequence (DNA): TGCAGTGGGACAGGGGACTCTGGGGCCAACGTCCTGACTTTC.

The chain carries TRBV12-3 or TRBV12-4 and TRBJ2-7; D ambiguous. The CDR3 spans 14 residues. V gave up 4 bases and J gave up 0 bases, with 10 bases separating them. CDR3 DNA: TGTGCCAGCAGTTACATAGAAAGCTCCTACGAGCAGTACTTC. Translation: CASSYIESSYEQYF.

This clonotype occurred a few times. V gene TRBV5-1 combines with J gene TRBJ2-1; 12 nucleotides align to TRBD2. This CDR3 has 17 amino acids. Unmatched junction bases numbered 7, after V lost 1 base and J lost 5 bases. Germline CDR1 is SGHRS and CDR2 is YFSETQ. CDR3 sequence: CASSLYPSGGANNEQFF. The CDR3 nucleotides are TGCGCCAGCAGCTTGTACCCTAGCGGGGGGGCCAACAATGAGCAGTTCTTC.

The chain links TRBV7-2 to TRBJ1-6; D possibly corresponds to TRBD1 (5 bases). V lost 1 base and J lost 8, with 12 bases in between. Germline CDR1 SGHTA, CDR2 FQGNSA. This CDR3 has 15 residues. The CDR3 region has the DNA TGTGCCAGCAGCTTAGACAGGCTTGGGGATTCACCCCTCCACTTT. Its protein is CASSLDRLGDSPLHF.

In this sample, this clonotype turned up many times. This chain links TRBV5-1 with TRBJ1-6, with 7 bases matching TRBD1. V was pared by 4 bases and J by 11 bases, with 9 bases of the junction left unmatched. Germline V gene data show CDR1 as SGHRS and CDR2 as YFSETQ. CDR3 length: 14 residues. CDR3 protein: CASSTDRVGTPLHF. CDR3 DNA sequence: TGCGCCAGCAGCACCGACAGGGTTGGAACACCCCTCCACTTT. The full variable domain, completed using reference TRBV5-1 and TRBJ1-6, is KAGVTQTPRYLIKTRGQQVTLSCSPISGHRSVSWYQQTPGQGLQFLFEYFSETQRNKGNFPGRFSGRQFSNSRSEMNVSTLELGDSALYLCASSTDRVGTPLHFGNGTRLTVT.

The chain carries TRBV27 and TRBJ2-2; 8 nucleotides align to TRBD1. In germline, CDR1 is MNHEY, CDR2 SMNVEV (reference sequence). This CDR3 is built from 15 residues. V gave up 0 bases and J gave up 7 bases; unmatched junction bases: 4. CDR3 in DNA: TGTGCCAGCAGTTTATCGCGCAGGGGGCTCGGGGAGCTGTTTTTT. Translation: CASSLSRRGLGELFF.

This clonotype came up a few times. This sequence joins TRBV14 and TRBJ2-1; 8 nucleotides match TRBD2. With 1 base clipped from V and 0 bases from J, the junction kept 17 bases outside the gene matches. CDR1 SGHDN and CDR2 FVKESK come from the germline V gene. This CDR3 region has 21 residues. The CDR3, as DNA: TGTGCCAGCAGCCAAGTTTTAGCGGGACTTATATCGAGAAGCTCCTACAATGAGCAGTTCTTC. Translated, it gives CASSQVLAGLISRSSYNEQFF.

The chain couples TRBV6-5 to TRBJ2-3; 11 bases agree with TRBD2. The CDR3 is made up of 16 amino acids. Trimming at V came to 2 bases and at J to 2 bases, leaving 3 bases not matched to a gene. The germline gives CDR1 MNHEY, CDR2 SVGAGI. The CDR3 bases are TGTGCCAGCAGTTACGTAGCGGGAGGGAACACAGATACGCAGTATTTT. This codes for CASSYVAGGNTDTQYF.

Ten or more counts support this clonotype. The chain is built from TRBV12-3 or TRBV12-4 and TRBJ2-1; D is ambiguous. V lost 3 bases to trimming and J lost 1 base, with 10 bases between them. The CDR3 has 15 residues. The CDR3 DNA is TGTGCCAGCAGTTTTGGGCGGAGATCCTACAATGAGCAGTTCTTC. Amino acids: CASSFGRRSYNEQFF.

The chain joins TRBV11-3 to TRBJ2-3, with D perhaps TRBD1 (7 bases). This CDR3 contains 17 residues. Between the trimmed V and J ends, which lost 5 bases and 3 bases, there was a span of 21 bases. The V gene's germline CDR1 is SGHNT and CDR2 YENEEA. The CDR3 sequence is CASSLGQAKGGTDTQYF. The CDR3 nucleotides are TGTGCCAGCAGCCTCGGACAGGCAAAGGGAGGAACAGATACGCAGTATTTT.

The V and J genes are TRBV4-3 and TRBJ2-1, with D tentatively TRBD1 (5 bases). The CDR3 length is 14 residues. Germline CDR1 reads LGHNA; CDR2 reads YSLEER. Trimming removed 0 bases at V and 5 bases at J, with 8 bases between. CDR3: CASSQDTGHNEQFF. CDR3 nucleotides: TGCGCCAGCAGCCAAGATACAGGACACAATGAGCAGTTCTTC.

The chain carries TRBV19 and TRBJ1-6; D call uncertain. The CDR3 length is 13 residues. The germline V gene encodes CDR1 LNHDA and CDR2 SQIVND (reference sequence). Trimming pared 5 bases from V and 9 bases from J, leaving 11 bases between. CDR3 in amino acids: CASSSRRGSPLHF. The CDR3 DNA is TGTGCCAGTAGTTCCCGACGAGGTTCACCCCTCCACTTT.

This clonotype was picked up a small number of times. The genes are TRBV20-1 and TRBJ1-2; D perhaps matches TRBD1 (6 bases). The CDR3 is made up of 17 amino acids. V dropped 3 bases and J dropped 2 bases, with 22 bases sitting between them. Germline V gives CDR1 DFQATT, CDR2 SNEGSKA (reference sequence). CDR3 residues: CSASPGGGEKRNYGYTF. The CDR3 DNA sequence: TGCAGTGCTAGTCCCGGTGGGGGCGAGAAAAGAAACTATGGCTACACCTTC.

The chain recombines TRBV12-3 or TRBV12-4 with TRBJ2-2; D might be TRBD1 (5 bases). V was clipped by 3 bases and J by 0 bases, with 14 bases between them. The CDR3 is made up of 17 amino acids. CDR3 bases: TGTGCCAGCAGTTTCCTCGACAGTCGCCCGAACACCGGGGAGCTGTTTTTT. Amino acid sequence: CASSFLDSRPNTGELFF.

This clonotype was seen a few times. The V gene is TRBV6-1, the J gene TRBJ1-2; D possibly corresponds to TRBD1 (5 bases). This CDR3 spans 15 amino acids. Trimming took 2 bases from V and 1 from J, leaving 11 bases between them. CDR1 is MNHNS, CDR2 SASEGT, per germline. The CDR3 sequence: CASSEMARVNYGYTF. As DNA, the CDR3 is TGTGCCAGCAGTGAAATGGCCAGGGTTAACTATGGCTACACCTTC.